One and the same sample provided the 29 T cell receptor beta chains below, sequenced in a study of blood T cell repertoires in COVID-19. Only in-frame clones appear in the TCRdb table, and some are missing; sequencing was by immunoSEQ multiplex PCR. Among about 68,000 clones listed, over 70% were seen once. Input material: peripheral blood. Receptor source: a human donor in a cohort sampled during active COVID-19.

This clone showed up just once. The V and J genes are TRBV29-1 and TRBJ1-2; 8 positions agree with TRBD1. V shed 6 bases, J shed 4 bases, and the junction held 16 bases outside the gene matches. The CDR3 is 16 amino acids. The germline V gene has CDR1 SQVTM and CDR2 ANQGSEA. Here the CDR3 reads CSVQPPGGRSSYGYTF. CDR3 DNA sequence: TGCAGCGTACAACCTCCAGGGGGCCGCAGTTCCTATGGCTACACCTTC. Drawing the rest from reference TRBV29-1 and TRBJ1-2, the complete variable domain is SAVISQKPSRDICQRGTSLTIQCQVDSQVTMMFWYRQQPGQSLTLIATANQGSEATYESGFVIDKFPISRPNLTFSTLTVSNMSPEDSSIYLCSVQPPGGRSSYGYTFGSGTRLTVV.

The genes are TRBV27 and TRBJ2-7; D ambiguous. Germline CDR1 MNHEY, CDR2 SMNVEV (reference sequence). The CDR3 is made up of 14 amino acids. V gave up 2 bases and J gave up 6 bases, with 14 bases separating them. The CDR3: CASSLLDARGEQYF. CDR3 sequence (DNA): TGTGCCAGCAGTTTACTCGATGCGCGAGGCGAGCAGTACTTC.

V usage is TRBV6-6 and J usage is TRBJ2-3; 9 bases align to TRBD1. Germline CDR1 and CDR2: MNHNY and SVGAGI (reference sequence). The CDR3 is made up of 15 amino acids. V shed 7 bases and J 2 bases; nucleotides not matched to a gene: 7. The CDR3 is CASTRQGESTDTQYF. The CDR3 bases are TGTGCCAGCACTCGACAGGGGGAGTCCACAGATACGCAGTATTTT.

This clone appeared a single time. The chain employs TRBV18 and TRBJ2-2; D remains ambiguous. Germline CDR1 KGHSH, CDR2 LQKENI. The V end lost 5 bases, the J end lost 0 bases, and 13 bases lay between the germline ends. The CDR3 consists of 16 residues. The CDR3 spells CASSSQRIANTGELFF. The CDR3 region has the DNA TGTGCCAGCTCATCACAGAGAATCGCGAACACCGGGGAGCTGTTTTTT. The whole variable domain, remainder taken from reference TRBV18 and TRBJ2-2, is NAGVMQNPRHLVRRRGQEARLRCSPMKGHSHVYWYRQLPEEGLKFMVYLQKENIIDESGMPKERFSAEFPKEGPSILRIQQVVRGDSAAYFCASSSQRIANTGELFFGEGSRLTVL.

The chain joins TRBV30 to TRBJ1-2; D is unclear. The germline V and J ends were trimmed by 0 bases and 2 bases, with 7 bases remaining between them. Looked up from germline, CDR1 is GTSNPN and CDR2 is SVGIG (reference sequence). The CDR3 is made up of 13 amino acids. Here the CDR3 DNA reads TGTGCCTGGAGTGTTTCAGGCAACTATGGCTACACCTTC. Its protein is CAWSVSGNYGYTF.

V gene TRBV28 combines with J gene TRBJ1-2; D ambiguous. V lost 7 bases and J lost 7, with 19 bases in between. Germline CDR1 MDHEN, CDR2 SYDVKM. This CDR3 has 14 amino acids. The CDR3 DNA sequence: TGTGCCAGCACGACGCTTGAGGGCGTAGTTGGCTACACCTTC. Amino acids: CASTTLEGVVGYTF.

The CDR3 nucleotides read TGCGCCAGCAGCCCAAGCACAGATACGCAGTATTTT. Residues: CASSPSTDTQYF. This chain joins TRBV5-1 and TRBJ2-3, with D unresolved. Trimming stripped 4 bases from V and 0 bases from J, with 3 bases between. CDR1 and CDR2 (germline): SGHRS, YFSETQ. This CDR3 spans 12 amino acids. Based on the CDR3 plus reference TRBV5-1 and TRBJ2-3, the full variable domain is KAGVTQTPRYLIKTRGQQVTLSCSPISGHRSVSWYQQTPGQGLQFLFEYFSETQRNKGNFPGRFSGRQFSNSRSEMNVSTLELGDSALYLCASSPSTDTQYFGPGTRLTVL.

The rearrangement joins TRBV28 to TRBJ1-4, with D perhaps TRBD1 (5 bases). CDR3 length: 15 amino acids. Germline V lookup: CDR1 MDHEN, CDR2 SYDVKM. The V end lost 2 bases, the J end lost 8 bases, and 15 bases lay between the germline ends. In nucleotides, the CDR3 is TGTGCCAGCAGTTTAAGGTCCCTAAAGGGGGAAAAACTGTTTTTT. It specifies CASSLRSLKGEKLFF.

This sequence joins TRBV5-4 and TRBJ1-3; D remains ambiguous. The CDR3 runs 17 residues. Deletions cut 1 base from V and 0 bases from J, with 14 bases between. CDR1 and CDR2 from the germline V gene are SGHNT and YYREEE (reference sequence). For the CDR3, the DNA is TGTGCCAGCAGCTTGAGGCCCGCCGCAGGCTCTGGAAACACCATATATTTT. It codes for CASSLRPAAGSGNTIYF.

This sequence joins TRBV19 and TRBJ2-5; TRBD1 aligns across 8 bases. The V gene end was trimmed by 3 bases and the J gene end by 5 bases; junction bases not matched to a gene: 8. The CDR3 loop spans 15 amino acids. CDR1 and CDR2 (germline): LNHDA, SQIVND (reference sequence). For the CDR3, the DNA is TGTGCCAGTAGTATGGTAGGACAGGGCTGGGAGACCCAGTACTTC. As protein: CASSMVGQGWETQYF.

In this sample, this clone turned up a few times. This rearrangement joins TRBV30 to TRBJ2-6; 8 nucleotides match TRBD1. CDR3 length equals 16 residues. In germline, CDR1 is GTSNPN, CDR2 SVGIG (reference sequence). With 5 bases clipped from V and 0 bases from J, the junction kept 6 bases outside the gene matches. The CDR3 protein is CAWAKTGASGANVLTF. The CDR3 DNA is TGTGCCTGGGCAAAGACAGGGGCCTCTGGGGCCAACGTCCTGACTTTC. Using reference TRBV30 and TRBJ2-6 for the parts outside the CDR3, the full variable domain is SQTIHQWPATLVQPVGSPLSLECTVEGTSNPNLYWYRQAAGRGLQLLFYSVGIGQISSEVPQNLSASRPQDRQFILSSKKLLLSDSGFYLCAWAKTGASGANVLTFGAGSRLTVL.

The rearrangement links TRBV6-5 to TRBJ1-1; D is possibly TRBD1 (6 bases). The CDR3 is 15 amino acids. V lost 0 bases to trimming and J lost 5 bases, with 13 bases between them. Germline CDR1 and CDR2: MNHEY and SVGAGI. For the CDR3, the DNA is TGTGCCAGCAGTTACTCTCGGGGGGCAGGGACTGAAGCTTTCTTT. Amino acids: CASSYSRGAGTEAFF.

The rearrangement uses TRBV2 and TRBJ2-1; 7 positions agree with TRBD1. The junction had 13 bases not matched to a gene; V was cut back by 6 bases and J by 8 bases. The CDR3 extends over 15 amino acids. Germline V gene lookup returns CDR1 SNHLY and CDR2 FYNNEI. The CDR3 reads CASRRWDRAADEQFF. The CDR3 DNA reads as TGTGCCAGCAGACGATGGGACAGAGCCGCTGATGAGCAGTTCTTC.

This chain uses TRBV19 with TRBJ1-1, with TRBD1 as a possible D gene (6 bases). Trimming pared 6 bases from V and 1 base from J, leaving 9 bases between. Germline V lookup: CDR1 LNHDA, CDR2 SQIVND (reference sequence). This CDR3 comprises 13 residues. CDR3 nucleotides: TGTGCCAGTAGGGTCAGGGGGAACACTGAAGCTTTCTTT. It encodes CASRVRGNTEAFF.

This CDR3 is CASSSGQGSNEKLFF. The CDR3 DNA reads TGTGCCAGCAGCTCTGGACAGGGCTCTAATGAAAAACTGTTTTTT. The chain employs TRBV5-4 and TRBJ1-4; 8 bases fit TRBD1. The germline V gene has CDR1 SGHNT and CDR2 YYREEE (reference sequence). CDR3 length: 15 residues. After removal of 3 bases from V and 3 bases from J, the junction contained 4 bases not matched to a gene.

The chain carries TRBV19 and TRBJ1-2; TRBD1 might be the D (5 bases). The CDR3 is 13 amino acids. Germline assignment: CDR1 LNHDA and CDR2 SQIVND (reference sequence). Trimming left V 0 bases short and J 8 bases short, with 10 bases between. The CDR3 region is CASSIEGGEGYTF. The CDR3 nucleotides read TGTGCCAGTAGTATAGAAGGAGGGGAAGGCTACACCTTC.

This chain connects TRBV28 to TRBJ2-7; possible D gene TRBD2, 6 bases. Germline V gene sequence: CDR1 MDHEN, CDR2 SYDVKM. Trimming cost V 8 bases and J 0 bases, with 17 bases left between them. The CDR3 is 15 residues long. This CDR3 is CASLGGDSSSYEQYF. As DNA, the CDR3 is TGTGCCAGCCTGGGGGGTGACAGTAGCTCCTACGAGCAGTACTTC.

V is TRBV4-1 and J is TRBJ2-1; perhaps TRBD2 as D (5 bases). Germline V gives CDR1 MGHRA, CDR2 YSYEKL. The CDR3 is 17 amino acids. V lost 0 bases to trimming and J lost 8 bases, with 20 bases between them. This chain's CDR3 is CASSQELSGSPRDEQFF. In DNA, the CDR3 is TGCGCCAGCAGCCAAGAACTCAGCGGCTCCCCCCGGGATGAGCAGTTCTTC.

The CDR3 reads CASSLLPGKTTGSYTF. The DNA for the CDR3 is TGTGCCAGCAGTTTGTTACCGGGAAAAACTACGGGGAGCTACACCTTC. The chain employs TRBV28 and TRBJ1-2; the D is unclear. Germline-derived CDR1 and CDR2 are MDHEN and SYDVKM. The CDR3 covers 16 residues. The V end lost 3 bases, the J end lost 9 bases, and 23 bases lay between the germline ends.

V and J are TRBV5-4 and TRBJ2-7; 8 bases map to TRBD2. The V segment lost 6 bases and the J segment 3 bases; nucleotides outside the gene matches: 8. CDR1 and CDR2 (germline): SGHNT, YYREEE (reference sequence). The CDR3 totals 14 residues. This CDR3 reads CASTQAGDDYEQYF. In DNA form, the CDR3 reads TGTGCCAGCACCCAAGCGGGAGATGACTACGAGCAGTACTTC. Full variable domain (outside the CDR3, taken from reference TRBV5-4 and TRBJ2-7): ETGVTQSPTHLIKTRGQQVTLRCSSQSGHNTVSWYQQALGQGPQFIFQYYREEENGRGNFPPRFSGLQFPNYSSELNVNALELDDSALYLCASTQAGDDYEQYFGPGTRLTVT.

J is TRBJ2-1 and V is TRBV7-9; TRBD2 agrees at 10 bases. Per germline, CDR1 SEHNR and CDR2 FQNEAQ (reference sequence). The CDR3 has 15 residues. V was pared by 3 bases and J by 4 bases, with 3 bases of the junction left unmatched. The CDR3 region is CASSFTSGVYNEQFF. CDR3 DNA: TGTGCCAGCAGCTTCACTAGCGGGGTTTACAATGAGCAGTTCTTC.

J is TRBJ2-2 and V is TRBV19; weak D call: TRBD1 (6 bases). This CDR3 has 14 residues. The V end lost 0 bases, the J end lost 7 bases, and 9 bases lay between the germline ends. Germline-derived CDR1 and CDR2 are LNHDA and SQIVND (reference sequence). The CDR3 reads CASSIEGRGGELFF. CDR3 DNA: TGTGCCAGTAGTATAGAGGGCAGGGGCGGGGAGCTGTTTTTT. The full variable domain, rest sourced from reference TRBV19 and TRBJ2-2, is DGGITQSPKYLFRKEGQNVTLSCEQNLNHDAMYWYRQDPGQGLRLIYYSQIVNDFQKGDIAEGYSVSREKKESFPLTVTSAQKNPTAFYLCASSIEGRGGELFFGEGSRLTVL.

The chain joins TRBV29-1 to TRBJ1-2, with D tentatively TRBD1 (6 bases). The CDR3 consists of 13 residues. Germline V gives CDR1 SQVTM, CDR2 ANQGSEA. V lost 8 bases and J lost 2, with 15 bases in between. CDR3 bases: TGCAGCTGCGACACAGGGTCGAACTATGGCTACACCTTC. This sequence encodes CSCDTGSNYGYTF.

The chain has TRBV5-1 and TRBJ2-5; 8 positions match TRBD1. The CDR3 extends over 13 amino acids. Germline V lookup: CDR1 SGHRS, CDR2 YFSETQ. J was trimmed by 4 bases and V by 5 bases; bases with no gene match: 4. The CDR3: CASSGQGLETQYF. CDR3 coding DNA: TGCGCCAGCAGTGGACAGGGCTTAGAGACCCAGTACTTC.

The V and J genes are TRBV2 and TRBJ1-1; TRBD1 agrees at 9 bases. This CDR3 spans 14 amino acids. J was trimmed by 3 bases and V by 5 bases; bases with no gene match: 4. Germline-derived CDR1 and CDR2 are SNHLY and FYNNEI. Written as DNA, the CDR3 is TGTGCCAGCAGTCTAGACAGGGGGGACACTGAAGCTTTCTTT. Its translation is CASSLDRGDTEAFF. Using reference TRBV2 and TRBJ1-1 for the parts outside the CDR3, the full variable domain is EPEVTQTPSHQVTQMGQEVILRCVPISNHLYFYWYRQILGQKVEFLVSFYNNEISEKSEIFDDQFSVERPDGSNFTLKIRSTKLEDSAMYFCASSLDRGDTEAFFGQGTRLTVV.

The chain links TRBV6-5 to TRBJ2-3, with 8 bases that match TRBD1. J gave up 1 base and V 6 bases, and 6 bases lay outside the gene matches. The CDR3 extends over 15 amino acids. CDR1 and CDR2 from the germline V gene are MNHEY and SVGAGI. The CDR3 DNA reads TGTGCCAGCAGCTCGGGACAGGCGCGCACAGATACGCAGTATTTT. Translation: CASSSGQARTDTQYF.

The V gene is TRBV27, the J gene TRBJ2-3; 7 bases are a match to TRBD2. Germline-derived CDR1 and CDR2 are MNHEY and SMNVEV (reference sequence). CDR3 length: 16 amino acids. Unmatched junction bases numbered 6, after V lost 2 bases and J lost 1 base. The CDR3 protein is CASSLITSAGTDTQYF. CDR3 DNA: TGTGCCAGCAGTTTAATTACTAGCGCCGGCACAGATACGCAGTATTTT.

This clone was seen a single time. This chain uses TRBV18 with TRBJ2-2; 9 bases fit TRBD2. Germline CDR1 reads KGHSH; CDR2 reads LQKENI. The CDR3 has 17 amino acids. V was pared by 3 bases and J by 8 bases, with 13 bases of the junction left unmatched. CDR3 nucleotides: TGTGCCAGCTCACCCCCCGGAGTAGCGGGAGCTCCTGGGGAGCTGTTTTTT. This sequence encodes CASSPPGVAGAPGELFF.

The chain uses TRBV5-4 and TRBJ2-1; 7 nucleotides align to TRBD1. The CDR3 totals 15 residues. The germline V gene has CDR1 SGHNT and CDR2 YYREEE (reference sequence). J was trimmed by 0 bases and V by 4 bases; bases with no gene match: 4. Written as DNA, the CDR3 is TGTGCCAGCAGCGTGGACAGGCCCTCCTACAATGAGCAGTTCTTC. It specifies CASSVDRPSYNEQFF.